The 26 T cell receptor beta chains listed next were all sequenced from one sample in a study of T cells in tuberculosis. Clones were read by immunoSEQ multiplex PCR, and TCRdb kept only the in-frame ones, dropping some. The sample lists tens of thousands of clones, 93% occurring once. Sequencing input: PBMCs. All receptors derive from a donor between 10 and 29 years old with latent tuberculosis or without tuberculosis infection.

V gene TRBV6-1 combines with J gene TRBJ1-6, with 7 bases matching TRBD1. This CDR3 is 15 amino acids long. The junction had 21 bases not matched to a gene; V was cut back by 7 bases and J by 18 bases. From germline, CDR1 is MNHNS and CDR2 SASEGT. CDR3 sequence (DNA): TGTGCCAGCATGGGAATTACCGGGACAAGGGGGCATCGCCACTTT. Translating gives CASMGITGTRGHRHF.

The CDR3 here is CASSRLLSGELFF. CDR3 in DNA: TGTGCCAGCAGCCGTCTATTGTCCGGGGAGCTGTTTTTT. The V and J genes are TRBV7-2 and TRBJ2-2; no reliable D call. V lost 5 bases and J 6 bases, leaving 10 bases between the germline ends. This CDR3 contains 13 residues. Germline loops: CDR1 SGHTA, CDR2 FQGNSA.

This clone was seen only once. The rearrangement joins TRBV4-1 to TRBJ2-1, with TRBD2 as a possible D gene (5 bases). The V gene lost 0 bases and the J gene lost 6 bases, with 12 bases spanning the gap. This CDR3 has 15 amino acids. Germline lookup yields CDR1 MGHRA and CDR2 YSYEKL. CDR3 DNA sequence: TGCGCCAGCAGCCAAGATCCGGGAACAGCCAATGAGCAGTTCTTC. This codes for CASSQDPGTANEQFF.

The chain uses TRBV11-3 and TRBJ1-2; D perhaps matches TRBD1 (6 bases). V was cut by 2 bases and J by 4 bases, with 11 bases left in between. Germline V gene data show CDR1 as SGHNT and CDR2 as YENEEA. The CDR3 is 14 amino acids. CDR3 protein: CASSLLDRIYGYTF. Written as DNA, the CDR3 is TGTGCCAGCAGCTTACTTGACAGGATCTATGGCTACACCTTC.

The chain recombines TRBV6-5 with TRBJ1-2; maybe TRBD1 (6 bases). The CDR3 runs to 13 residues. The V end lost 6 bases, the J end lost 4 bases, and 12 bases lay between the germline ends. Germline CDR1 and CDR2: MNHEY and SVGAGI. The CDR3 sequence: CASRRQAAYGYTF. CDR3 DNA sequence: TGTGCCAGCAGGAGACAGGCGGCCTATGGCTACACCTTC.

The J gene is TRBJ2-7, the V gene TRBV7-2; TRBD2 is a possible D gene (5 bases). The CDR3 sequence is 11 residues long. The ends were cut back, 4 bases at V and 11 bases at J, with 12 bases in the middle. CDR1 SGHTA and CDR2 FQGNSA come from the germline V gene. CDR3 protein: CASSSPREKYF. The CDR3 DNA sequence: TGTGCCAGCAGCTCCCCGAGGGAAAAGTACTTC.

The chain joins TRBV4-3 to TRBJ2-2, with a weak D call TRBD1 (5 bases). Deletions cut 1 base from V and 7 bases from J, with 10 bases between. CDR1 is LGHNA and CDR2 is YSLEER in the germline V gene. The CDR3 covers 14 residues. The CDR3 nucleotides read TGCGCCAGCAGCCAAGTCAGGGCCGGCGGGGAGCTGTTTTTT. Its translation: CASSQVRAGGELFF.

V gene TRBV6-1 combines with J gene TRBJ2-3, with TRBD1 as a possible D gene (6 bases). CDR1 is MNHNS, CDR2 SASEGT, per germline. The CDR3 consists of 16 residues. The V end was cut by 1 base, the J end by 1 base, with 12 bases between. The CDR3 loop is CASSEVGQTGTDTQYF. CDR3 in DNA: TGTGCCAGCAGTGAAGTTGGACAGACAGGCACAGATACGCAGTATTTT.

The V and J genes are TRBV5-6 and TRBJ1-4, with D uncertain. Germline V gives CDR1 SGHDT, CDR2 YYEEEE. V gave up 0 bases and J gave up 4 bases, with 16 bases separating them. CDR3 length: 17 residues. This chain's CDR3 is CASSLGQGPMDNEKLFF. The CDR3 DNA is TGTGCCAGCAGCTTGGGACAAGGCCCAATGGATAATGAAAAACTGTTTTTT.

This clone was counted a single time. CDR3 sequence reads: CASSVDTSGGFTDTQYF. CDR3 nucleotide sequence: TGTGCCAGCAGCGTCGATACTAGCGGGGGGTTCACAGATACGCAGTATTTT. This chain links TRBV9 with TRBJ2-3, with 12 nucleotides matching TRBD2. The length of the CDR3 is 17 residues. The V segment lost 2 bases and the J segment 2 bases; nucleotides outside the gene matches: 6. Germline V gene sequence: CDR1 SGDLS, CDR2 YYNGEE.

V usage is TRBV9 and J usage is TRBJ2-6; 10 bases match TRBD1. The CDR3 extends over 17 amino acids. Trimming removed 7 bases from V and 5 bases from J; junction bases left unmatched: 12. CDR1 is SGDLS, CDR2 YYNGEE, per germline. CDR3 sequence: CASGPGQGSLRANVLTF. DNA for the CDR3: TGTGCCAGCGGACCGGGACAGGGGTCTCTAAGGGCCAACGTCCTGACTTTC.

This clone has only a few counts. V and J are TRBV19 and TRBJ1-5, with 7 bases matching TRBD1. Germline V CDR1 and CDR2: LNHDA, SQIVND (reference sequence). CDR3 length: 15 amino acids. V dropped 5 bases and J dropped 7; count of bases not matched to a gene: 11. CDR3 DNA: TGTGCCAGTAGTCTCCTCCAGGGGGAAGAACAGCCCCAGCATTTT. Translated: CASSLLQGEEQPQHF.

This chain links TRBV19 with TRBJ1-5; weak D call: TRBD1 (6 bases). Germline values: CDR1 LNHDA, CDR2 SQIVND (reference sequence). The CDR3 has 11 amino acids. V was pared by 9 bases and J by 11 bases, with 14 bases between. CDR3 region: CASQQGKAQHF. The CDR3 nucleotides are TGTGCCAGCCAACAGGGAAAAGCCCAGCATTTT.

The chain recombines TRBV27 with TRBJ2-1, with D maybe TRBD2 (7 bases). The CDR3 is 16 residues long. Trimming took off 8 bases at V and 3 bases at J, with 20 bases between the two ends. CDR1 MNHEY and CDR2 SMNVEV come from the germline V gene (reference sequence). The chain's CDR3 is CASGRGGATHYNEQFF. The CDR3 DNA reads as TGTGCCAGCGGGCGTGGGGGGGCTACCCACTACAATGAGCAGTTCTTC.

V usage is TRBV4-1 and J usage is TRBJ2-3; D possibly corresponds to TRBD1 (5 bases). CDR1 is MGHRA and CDR2 is YSYEKL in the germline V gene. V was clipped by 5 bases and J by 2 bases, with 11 bases between them. The CDR3 sequence is 14 residues long. CDR3 sequence (DNA): TGCGCCAGCAGCTATGGGGCCTACACAGATACGCAGTATTTT. Translation: CASSYGAYTDTQYF.

This rearrangement joins TRBV6-1 to TRBJ2-7, with D tentatively TRBD2 (6 bases). CDR1 MNHNS and CDR2 SASEGT come from the germline V gene. V gave up 11 bases and J gave up 7 bases, with 15 bases separating them. The CDR3 runs 11 residues. The CDR3 sequence: CAGTDLGEQYF. The CDR3, as DNA: TGTGCCGGGACTGACTTGGGGGAGCAGTACTTC.

The V and J genes are TRBV19 and TRBJ1-2; D may be TRBD1 (6 bases). Trimming cost V 3 bases and J 8 bases, with 13 bases left between them. This CDR3 is built from 13 residues. CDR1 is LNHDA, CDR2 SQIVND, per germline (reference sequence). CDR3 sequence (DNA): TGTGCCAGTAGTATTAGGACAGCCGCCGGCTACACCTTC. As protein: CASSIRTAAGYTF.

V is TRBV5-1 and J is TRBJ2-1; D possibly corresponds to TRBD1 (6 bases). The V gene's germline CDR1 is SGHRS and CDR2 YFSETQ. V lost 3 bases, J lost 4 bases, and 8 bases lay in between. This CDR3 contains 13 residues. The CDR3 DNA is TGCGCCAGCAGCTGGGACATTTACAATGAGCAGTTCTTC. Its translation: CASSWDIYNEQFF. Together with reference TRBV5-1 and TRBJ2-1, the CDR3 gives the full variable domain: KAGVTQTPRYLIKTRGQQVTLSCSPISGHRSVSWYQQTPGQGLQFLFEYFSETQRNKGNFPGRFSGRQFSNSRSEMNVSTLELGDSALYLCASSWDIYNEQFFGPGTRLTVL.

The rearrangement uses TRBV4-3 and TRBJ1-4; 7 positions match TRBD1. Germline V gene lookup returns CDR1 LGHNA and CDR2 YSLEER. The CDR3 spans 14 residues. The trim removed 5 bases at V and 6 bases at J, leaving 6 bases unmatched. This CDR3 reads CASSADRWDEKLFF. The CDR3 DNA sequence: TGCGCCAGCAGCGCGGACAGGTGGGATGAAAAACTGTTTTTT.

CDR3 sequence: CASSLSDREYSGYTF. The DNA for the CDR3 is TGTGCCAGCAGCTTGTCGGACAGGGAGTATAGTGGCTACACCTTC. The chain uses TRBV5-4 and TRBJ1-2; 8 nucleotides match TRBD1. The germline V gene has CDR1 SGHNT and CDR2 YYREEE (reference sequence). V trimming: 1 base; J trimming: 7 bases; junction bases outside the gene matches: 9. The CDR3 covers 15 residues.

The V call is TRBV19, the J call TRBJ1-6, with D maybe TRBD1 (6 bases). Trimming cost V 5 bases and J 7 bases, with 12 bases left between them. CDR3 length equals 14 residues. Germline V gene sequence: CDR1 LNHDA, CDR2 SQIVND (reference sequence). The CDR3 DNA follows: TGTGCCAGTAGTGAAACAGGGCTCAATTCACCCCTCCACTTT. Translation gives CASSETGLNSPLHF.

V usage is TRBV5-4 and J usage is TRBJ2-7; TRBD1 matches 7 bases. The trim removed 0 bases at V and 4 bases at J, leaving 4 bases unmatched. In germline, CDR1 is SGHNT, CDR2 YYREEE (reference sequence). The CDR3 spans 14 residues. The CDR3 region has the DNA TGTGCCAGCAGCTTGGGACAGGGTCCTTACGAGCAGTACTTC. Its protein product is CASSLGQGPYEQYF.

Only a few counts were recorded for this clone. The genes are TRBV5-1 and TRBJ2-7; D may be TRBD2 (6 bases). Germline loops: CDR1 SGHRS, CDR2 YFSETQ. Between the trimmed V and J ends, which lost 0 bases and 2 bases, there was a span of 12 bases. This CDR3 has 15 residues. Written as DNA, the CDR3 is TGCGCCAGCAGCTTGGGCGGGGCCGACGCCTACGAGCAGTACTTC. Translating it yields CASSLGGADAYEQYF.

V gene TRBV5-4 combines with J gene TRBJ1-2; D might be TRBD1 (5 bases). The CDR3 extends over 14 amino acids. Germline CDR1 is SGHNT and CDR2 is YYREEE (reference sequence). The ends were cut back, 5 bases at V and 5 bases at J, with 16 bases in the middle. The chain's CDR3 is CASREDSVLYGYTF. The CDR3 nucleotides read TGTGCCAGCAGGGAAGACAGTGTATTATATGGCTACACCTTC. Filled out from reference TRBV5-4 and TRBJ1-2, the complete variable domain reads ETGVTQSPTHLIKTRGQQVTLRCSSQSGHNTVSWYQQALGQGPQFIFQYYREEENGRGNFPPRFSGLQFPNYSSELNVNALELDDSALYLCASREDSVLYGYTFGSGTRLTVV.

V gene TRBV5-6 combines with J gene TRBJ1-2, with D unresolved. This CDR3 region has 13 residues. Between the trimmed V and J ends, which lost 5 bases and 7 bases, there was a span of 15 bases. Germline V gene data show CDR1 as SGHDT and CDR2 as YYEEEE. CDR3 sequence (DNA): TGTGCCAGCAGGGACCTCCGGGGTTCTGGCTACACCTTC. It specifies CASRDLRGSGYTF.

The chain is built from TRBV7-7 and TRBJ2-1; weak D call: TRBD1 (6 bases). CDR3 length equals 14 residues. The V gene's germline CDR1 is SSHAT and CDR2 FNYEAQ (reference sequence). Deletions cut 0 bases from V and 7 bases from J, with 10 bases between. In nucleotides, the CDR3 is TGTGCCAGCAGCTTAGCGGCAGGGGAGAATGAGCAGTTCTTC. Protein sequence: CASSLAAGENEQFF. Using reference TRBV7-7 and TRBJ2-1 for the parts outside the CDR3, the full variable domain is GAGVSQSPRYKVTKRGQDVTLRCDPISSHATLYWYQQALGQGPEFLTYFNYEAQPDKSGLPSDRFSAERPEGSISTLTIQRTEQRDSAMYRCASSLAAGENEQFFGPGTRLTVL.